This is a list of T cell receptor beta chains from one sample in a study of cytomegalovirus exposure and HLA in healthy donors. The protocol was immunoSEQ multiplex PCR, while the TCRdb copy is restricted to in-frame clones and leaves out a portion. This table lists around 120,000 clones. The sample taken for sequencing was PBMCs. These receptors were obtained from a man younger than 30 in good health and CMV-seronegative. Both conserved end residues are part of each CDR3. D genes are given only for firm matches.

V	D	J	DNA	CDR3
TRBV18	NA	TRBJ1-5	TGTGCCAGCTCACGGGGAGATCAGCCCCAGCATTTT	CASSRGDQPQHF
TRBV27	TRBD1	TRBJ2-5	TGTGCCAGCAGTTTATACGGGACAGGGGCGAAGACCCAGTACTTC	CASSLYGTGAKTQYF
TRBV7-9	TRBD1	TRBJ2-1	TGTGCCAGCAGCCCTCCCAAGCAGGGGGCGAAGCATGAGCAGTTCTTC	CASSPPKQGAKHEQFF
TRBV18	TRBD1	TRBJ2-7	TGTGCCAGCTCACACGGACAGGGACGCGAGCAGTACTTC	CASSHGQGREQYF
TRBV18	TRBD1	TRBJ1-1	TGTGCCAGCTCATCGTCCCGGGACAGGATTGGAGCTTTCTTT	CASSSSRDRIGAFF
TRBV6-6	NA	TRBJ1-5	TGTGCCAGCAGTTACTCCCAGAAGGGGGGCAATCAGCCCCAGCATTTT	CASSYSQKGGNQPQHF
TRBV19	TRBD1	TRBJ1-1	TGTGCCAGTAGGCCGACAGGGGGGTCCGGTTTGAACACTGAAGCTTTCTTT	CASRPTGGSGLNTEAFF
TRBV5-4	TRBD2	TRBJ2-7	TGTGCCAGCAGCTTGGCTAGCGGGAGGGCCGGTTCCTACGAGCAGTACTTC	CASSLASGRAGSYEQYF
TRBV4-2	TRBD1	TRBJ2-3	TGTGCCAGCAGCCGGCAGGACAGGGCACCTTTCGGAACAGATACGCAGTATTTT	CASSRQDRAPFGTDTQYF
TRBV4-1	NA	TRBJ2-7	TGCGCCAGCAGCCAACCCCTGAGAGCCTACGAGCAGTACTTC	CASSQPLRAYEQYF
TRBV7-8	NA	TRBJ1-1	TGTGCCAGCAGCTCCCTAAAAACGGAGACTGAAGCTTTCTTT	CASSSLKTETEAFF
TRBV28	TRBD2	TRBJ2-7	TGTGCCAGCAGAAACCGACTAGCGGGAGACGAGCAGTACTTC	CASRNRLAGDEQYF
TRBV11-2	NA	TRBJ2-1	TGTGCCAGCAGTTCTAATAAAGGGACTTACAATGAGCAGTTCTTC	CASSSNKGTYNEQFF
TRBV5-6	NA	TRBJ2-1	TGTGCCAGCAGCTGGGCCTCCTACAATGAGCAGTTCTTC	CASSWASYNEQFF
TRBV7-3	NA	TRBJ2-2	TGTGCCAGCAGCTTACAGGGGTCCGGGGAGCTGTTTTTT	CASSLQGSGELFF
TRBV9	NA	TRBJ2-2	TGTGCCAGCAGCCCAAACACCGGGGAGCTGTTTTTT	CASSPNTGELFF
TRBV5-1	NA	TRBJ2-7	TGCGCCAGCAGTCAGACTGGATTCAACGAGCAGTACTTC	CASSQTGFNEQYF
TRBV25-1	NA	TRBJ1-2	TGTGCCAGCAGTTCCCGCGAGTACTATGGCTACACCTTC	CASSSREYYGYTF
TRBV5-5	TRBD2	TRBJ2-1	TGTGCCAGCAGCTCGGTTTTGGGAGGGCCTTACAATGAGCAGTTCTTC	CASSSVLGGPYNEQFF
TRBV6-4	NA	TRBJ1-1	TGTGCCAGCAGTGAAGAACAGGGGAACACTGAAGCTTTCTTT	CASSEEQGNTEAFF
TRBV5-1	NA	TRBJ1-2	TGCGCCAGCAGCTTGGTGGTGGGCGCAGGCTATGGCTACACCTTC	CASSLVVGAGYGYTF
TRBV7-9	NA	TRBJ2-2	TGTGCCAGCAGCCAGATAAGCACCGGGGAGCTGTTTTTT	CASSQISTGELFF
TRBV1	NA	TRBJ2-1	TGCACCAGCAGCCGGACTAGTGCCCAGTTCAATGAGCAGTTCTTC	CTSSRTSAQFNEQFF
TRBV28	TRBD2	TRBJ2-1	TGTGCCAGCAGTTTGTGGCGGGAGACCCACAATGAGCAGTTCTTC	CASSLWRETHNEQFF
TRBV10-3	TRBD2	TRBJ2-1	TGTGCCATCAGTGAGTTAGGGACTAGCGGGGGGAATGAGCAGTTCTTC	CAISELGTSGGNEQFF
TRBV7-9	NA	TRBJ2-7	TGTGCCAGCAGCTTAGAGATGGGGGCGGGCGACGAGCAGTACTTC	CASSLEMGAGDEQYF
TRBV5-6	TRBD1	TRBJ1-2	TGTGCCAGCAGCTTGGGACAGGGAGGCTACACCTTC	CASSLGQGGYTF
TRBV9	NA	TRBJ2-7	TGTGCCAGCAGCGTAGAGCAGGGGACCTACGAGCAGTACTTC	CASSVEQGTYEQYF
TRBV5-8	NA	TRBJ1-2	TGTGCCAGCAGCTCCTATTATGGCTACACCTTC	CASSSYYGYTF
TRBV27	TRBD1	TRBJ2-2	TGTGCCAGCAGCCGACAGGGATTCGCGAACACCGGGGAGCTGTTTTTT	CASSRQGFANTGELFF
TRBV7-6	TRBD1	TRBJ2-7	TGTGCCAGCAGCCCGCCCCCCGACAGGGGATACGAGCAGTACTTC	CASSPPPDRGYEQYF
TRBV7-8	TRBD2	TRBJ2-2	TGTGCCAGCAGCTCGGGACTAGCGGGGTGGGGCACCGGGGAGCTGTTTTTT	CASSSGLAGWGTGELFF
TRBV6-1	TRBD2	TRBJ2-1	TGTGCCAGCAGTGCCAGCGGGGGGGACCACAATGAGCAGTTCTTC	CASSASGGDHNEQFF
TRBV27	NA	TRBJ2-4	TGTGCCAGCAGTTTGGGAGTGTGGTGGGTAGCCAAAAACATTCAGTACTTC	CASSLGVWWVAKNIQYF
TRBV19	NA	TRBJ1-1	TGTGCCAGTAAAGGACTCGGGGACACTGAAGCTTTCTTT	CASKGLGDTEAFF
TRBV27	TRBD2	TRBJ2-7	TGTGCCAGCAGAGCACTAGCGGGGGATTACGAGCAGTACTTC	CASRALAGDYEQYF
TRBV10-3	NA	TRBJ2-7	TGTGCCATCAGTGAGATTGTAGGACTAAACTACGAGCAGTACTTC	CAISEIVGLNYEQYF
TRBV19	NA	TRBJ1-2	TGTGCCAGTAGTATAGGGAGGCGCCCTAACTATGGCTACACCTTC	CASSIGRRPNYGYTF
TRBV27	TRBD1	TRBJ2-1	TGTGCCAGCAGTTTCACAACAGGGGGGCGTATACGGAATTCCTACAATGAGCAGTTCTTC	CASSFTTGGRIRNSYNEQFF
TRBV19	NA	TRBJ1-4	TGTGCCACCTCTTCGGAGAGGGCCCTGTTTTTT	CATSSERALFF
TRBV6-1	NA	TRBJ1-1	TGTGCCAGCAGTGCAGGGACTAACACTGAAGCTTTCTTT	CASSAGTNTEAFF
TRBV7-2	TRBD2	TRBJ2-3	TGTGCCAGCAGCCGAGGGGGCGGGAGGGCCGCAGATACGCAGTATTTT	CASSRGGGRAADTQYF
TRBV6-5	TRBD1	TRBJ1-1	TGTGCCAGCAGTTTACAACGGGACAGGGGGGAAGCTTTCTTT	CASSLQRDRGEAFF
TRBV19	NA	TRBJ1-1	TGTGCCAGTAGTATCAGAGGAGCAGGGCCTTACACTGAAGCTTTCTTT	CASSIRGAGPYTEAFF
TRBV2	TRBD2	TRBJ2-3	TGTGCCAGTACTAGTTTAGGCGGGGGACTCGCAGATACGCAGTATTTT	CASTSLGGGLADTQYF
TRBV2	NA	TRBJ2-2	TGTGCCAGCAGTGTCCAGGGGGGAGAGGGCAACACCGGGGAGCTGTTTTTT	CASSVQGGEGNTGELFF
TRBV11-2	NA	TRBJ1-1	TGTGCCAGCAGCTTAGCGCGTCGGAGCTCCACTGAAGCTTTCTTT	CASSLARRSSTEAFF
TRBV6-4	TRBD2	TRBJ2-5	TGTGCCAGCAGTGTGGGGGCTAGCGGGAGTGAGACCCAGTACTTC	CASSVGASGSETQYF
TRBV13	TRBD1	TRBJ2-7	TGTGCCAGCAGGGGACAGGGCTACGAGCAGTACTTC	CASRGQGYEQYF
TRBV6-5	TRBD1	TRBJ1-2	TGTGCCAGCAGTTTCGGGACAGGATTTGTCGACACCTTC	CASSFGTGFVDTF
TRBV5-8	NA	TRBJ2-7	TGTGCCAGCAGCTGGGGGCAGGGAGACACCCGATTC	CASSWGQGDTRF
TRBV4-1	NA	TRBJ2-7	TGCGCCAGCAGCCAAGACTCTCCCGGGATAGGCAGTTCCTACGAGCAGTACTTC	CASSQDSPGIGSSYEQYF
TRBV7-6	NA	TRBJ1-4	TGTGCCAGCAGCTTAGGTTCTGGGTCGGGTGAAAAACTGTTTTTT	CASSLGSGSGEKLFF